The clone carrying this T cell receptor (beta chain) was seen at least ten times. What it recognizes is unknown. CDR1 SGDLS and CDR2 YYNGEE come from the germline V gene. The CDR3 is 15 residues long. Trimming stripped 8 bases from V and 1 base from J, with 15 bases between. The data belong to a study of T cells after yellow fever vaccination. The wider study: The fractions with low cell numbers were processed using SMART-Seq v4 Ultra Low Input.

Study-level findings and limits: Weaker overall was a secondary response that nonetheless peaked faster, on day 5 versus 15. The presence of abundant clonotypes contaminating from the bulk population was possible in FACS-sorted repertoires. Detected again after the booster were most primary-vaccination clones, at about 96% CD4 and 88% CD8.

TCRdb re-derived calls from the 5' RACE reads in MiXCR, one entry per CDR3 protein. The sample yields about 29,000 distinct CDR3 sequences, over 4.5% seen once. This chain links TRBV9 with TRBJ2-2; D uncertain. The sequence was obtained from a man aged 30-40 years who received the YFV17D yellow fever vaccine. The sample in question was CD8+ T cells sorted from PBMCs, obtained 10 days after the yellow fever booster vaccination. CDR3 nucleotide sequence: TGTGCCAGTCAACCCTGGATAGAGAACACCGGGGAGCTGTTTTTT. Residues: CASQPWIENTGELFF.